Following are 10 T cell receptor beta chains from one sample sequenced in a study of T cell responses to AZD1222 COVID-19 vaccine (dated by TCRdb to the early 2020s). Library creation used the immunoSEQ multiplex PCR assay. Sourced from immuneACCESS, this table was stored by TCRdb with only in-frame sequences that have V and J called. A share of the clones is absent; for the studies checked, an unresolved V gene accounts for under half, and the remainder has no known explanation. The sample includes about 210,000 clones, with 90% to 95% observed a single time. Roughly 1.8% of the sample belongs to the ten largest clones. Read against the paper, the sample's time point label means: about 28 days (+/-7) after the second vaccine dose. The intended sense of this specimen's treatment or condition label: meningococcal conjugate vaccine given as trial control. The sample here was peripheral blood, taken 28 days after the second dose of the MenACWY control vaccine. The source is an adult who received the MenACWY meningococcal vaccine as a control.

This clone was counted a single time. The V call is TRBV7-2, the J call TRBJ2-4; D possibly matches TRBD1 or TRBD2 (5 bases each). This CDR3 has 14 amino acids. Germline V gives CDR1 SGHTA, CDR2 FQGNSA. V dropped 1 base and J dropped 1 base, with 5 bases sitting between them. CDR3 in amino acids: CASSLGGAKNIQYF. CDR3 nucleotides: TGTGCCAGCAGCTTAGGGGGGGCCAAAAACATTCAGTACTTC.

This chain joins TRBV5-6 and TRBJ1-6; TRBD1 aligns across 8 bases. Germline V gene data show CDR1 as SGHDT and CDR2 as YYEEEE. Germline trimming cut 0 bases from V and 5 bases from J; bases unmatched to any gene: 7. CDR3 length: 17 residues. CDR3: CASSLAWDRSDNSPLHF. The CDR3, as DNA: TGTGCCAGCAGCTTGGCCTGGGACAGGTCGGATAATTCACCCCTCCACTTT.

CDR3 amino acids: CASSTHLLAGSTGELFF. The DNA of the CDR3 is TGTGCCAGTAGTACCCATCTACTAGCGGGATCAACCGGGGAGCTGTTTTTT. This rearrangement joins TRBV19 to TRBJ2-2, with 10 bases matching TRBD2. Germline loops: CDR1 LNHDA, CDR2 SQIVND (reference sequence). With V trimmed by 4 bases and J by 5 bases, 10 bases remained unmatched. The CDR3 has 17 amino acids.

V usage is TRBV19 and J usage is TRBJ1-1; the match to TRBD1 covers 9 bases. CDR1 and CDR2 from the germline V gene are LNHDA and SQIVND (reference sequence). V lost 4 bases to trimming and J lost 5 bases; unmatched junction nucleotides: 11. The CDR3 spans 16 residues. Here the CDR3 reads CASSTETGGAWTEAFF. DNA for the CDR3: TGTGCCAGTAGTACAGAAACAGGGGGCGCATGGACTGAAGCTTTCTTT.

This chain joins TRBV19 and TRBJ2-2; D is uncertain. The CDR3 totals 14 residues. CDR1 is LNHDA, CDR2 SQIVND, per germline (reference sequence). V was trimmed by 10 bases and J by 1 base, leaving 13 bases between them. This chain's CDR3 is CATRIDGNTGELFF. DNA for the CDR3: TGTGCCACCAGAATAGACGGGAACACCGGGGAGCTGTTTTTT.

The chain recombines TRBV19 with TRBJ2-1; TRBD2 is a possible D gene (6 bases). The CDR3 extends over 13 amino acids. Germline V CDR1 and CDR2: LNHDA, SQIVND (reference sequence). The germline V and J ends were trimmed by 4 bases and 9 bases, with 13 bases remaining between them. The CDR3 loop is CASSTSSESEQFF. In nucleotides, the CDR3 is TGTGCCAGTAGTACATCTAGCGAGAGTGAGCAGTTCTTC.

This chain's CDR3 is CASSSEGPPGVYEQYF. The CDR3 DNA is TGTGCCAGCAGTTCGGAGGGACCTCCGGGGGTCTACGAGCAGTACTTC. The gene calls are TRBV6-2 or TRBV6-3 and TRBJ2-7; the D gene is possibly TRBD2 (6 bases). CDR1 and CDR2 from the germline V gene are MNHEY and SVGEGT. This CDR3 is built from 16 residues. The germline V and J ends were trimmed by 4 bases and 3 bases, with 19 bases remaining between them.

The chain couples TRBV3-1 (or the pseudogene TRBV3-2) to TRBJ1-2; no definite D call. The germline V gene has CDR1 LGHDT and CDR2 YNNKEL (reference sequence). The CDR3 extends over 14 amino acids. Deletions cut 1 base from V and 2 bases from J, with 8 bases between. The CDR3 DNA sequence: TGTGCCAGCAGCCAAGGGGTAGGGAACTATGGCTACACCTTC. This sequence encodes CASSQGVGNYGYTF.

The genes are TRBV7-3 and TRBJ2-3; 10 bases fit TRBD2. The CDR3 sequence is 15 residues long. The ends lost 4 bases at V and 3 bases at J; junction bases unmatched: 4. Germline V lookup: CDR1 SGHTA, CDR2 FQGTGA. The CDR3 here is CASSYLAGDTDTQYF. The CDR3 region has the DNA TGTGCCAGCAGCTACCTAGCGGGAGATACAGATACGCAGTATTTT.

V usage is TRBV21-1 and J usage is TRBJ1-4. TRBV21-1 is a known pseudogene. The CDR3 is 12 amino acids. The CDR3 region has the DNA TGTGCCAGCAGCAAATCTCATGAAAAACTGTTTTTT. Amino acid sequence: CASSKSHEKLFF.